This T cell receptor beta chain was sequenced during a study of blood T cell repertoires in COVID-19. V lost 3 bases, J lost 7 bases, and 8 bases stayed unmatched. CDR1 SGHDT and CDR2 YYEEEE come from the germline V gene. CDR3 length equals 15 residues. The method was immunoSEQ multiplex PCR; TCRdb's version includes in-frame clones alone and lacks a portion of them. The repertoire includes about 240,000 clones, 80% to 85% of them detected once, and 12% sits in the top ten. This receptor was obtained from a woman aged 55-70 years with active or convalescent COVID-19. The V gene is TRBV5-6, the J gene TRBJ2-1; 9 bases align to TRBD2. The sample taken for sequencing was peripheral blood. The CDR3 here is CASSSWTSDQNEQFF. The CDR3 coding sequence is TGTGCCAGCAGCTCATGGACTAGCGATCAAAATGAGCAGTTCTTC.